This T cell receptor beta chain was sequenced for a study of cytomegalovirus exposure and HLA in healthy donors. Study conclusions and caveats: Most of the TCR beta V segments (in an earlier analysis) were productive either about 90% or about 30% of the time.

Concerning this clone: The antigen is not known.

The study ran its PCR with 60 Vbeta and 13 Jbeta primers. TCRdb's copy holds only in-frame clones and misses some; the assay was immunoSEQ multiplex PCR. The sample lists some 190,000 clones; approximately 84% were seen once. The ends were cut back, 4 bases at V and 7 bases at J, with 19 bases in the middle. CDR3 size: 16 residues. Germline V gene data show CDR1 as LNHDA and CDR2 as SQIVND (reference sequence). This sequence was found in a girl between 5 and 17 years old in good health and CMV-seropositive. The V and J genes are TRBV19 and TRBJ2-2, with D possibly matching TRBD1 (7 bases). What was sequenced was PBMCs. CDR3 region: CASSTPGQGGGGELFF. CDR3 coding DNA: TGTGCCAGTAGTACCCCCGGGCAGGGGGGTGGCGGGGAGCTGTTTTTT.